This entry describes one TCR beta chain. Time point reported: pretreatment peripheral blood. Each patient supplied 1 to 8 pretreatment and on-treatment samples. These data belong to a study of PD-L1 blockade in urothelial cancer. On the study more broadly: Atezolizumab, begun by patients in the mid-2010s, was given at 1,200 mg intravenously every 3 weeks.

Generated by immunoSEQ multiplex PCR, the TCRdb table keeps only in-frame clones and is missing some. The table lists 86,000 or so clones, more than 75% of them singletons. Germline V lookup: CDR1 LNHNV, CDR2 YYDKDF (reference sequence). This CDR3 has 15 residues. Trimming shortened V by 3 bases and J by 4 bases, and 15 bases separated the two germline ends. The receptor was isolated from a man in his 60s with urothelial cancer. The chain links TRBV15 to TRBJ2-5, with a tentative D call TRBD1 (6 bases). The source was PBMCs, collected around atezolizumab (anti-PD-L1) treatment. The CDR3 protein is CATSRGDTGSETQYF. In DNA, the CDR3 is TGTGCCACCAGCAGGGGGGATACAGGGTCAGAGACCCAGTACTTC.